The present T cell receptor beta chain was sequenced within a study of T cells in Graves' hyperthyroidism and ophthalmopathy. General study findings and limits: The majority of expanded thyroid clonotypes above 0.001 also appeared in blood.

Amplification of TCR beta CDR3 regions was performed using RNA transcripts as template. An initial round of RT-PCR targeting the TCR CDR3 relied on the HTBI primer set. MiXCR, applied by TCRdb to the multiplex PCR reads, yields one record per CDR3 protein. The table has around 270,000 distinct CDR3 sequences, roughly 19% seen once. At least ten counts were recorded for this clonotype. Its target is unknown. This CDR3 is 14 amino acids long. Germline CDR1 reads MDHEN; CDR2 reads SYDVKM. Trimming removed 7 bases from V and 4 bases from J, with 14 bases in between. The source material was blood. V and J are TRBV28 and TRBJ2-1; D is possibly TRBD1 (7 bases). This clonotype originated in a man between 50 and 59 years old with Graves' ophthalmopathy. In nucleotides, the CDR3 is TGTGCCAGCAACACGGCGGGACAGTACAATGAGCAGTTCTTC. This encodes CASNTAGQYNEQFF. Full variable domain (rest looked up from reference TRBV28 and TRBJ2-1): DVKVTQSSRYLVKRTGEKVFLECVQDMDHENMFWYRQDPGLGLRLIYFSYDVKMKEKGDIPEGYSVSREKKERFSLILESASTNQTSMYLCASNTAGQYNEQFFGPGTRLTVL.